This T cell receptor (beta chain) comes out of a study of shared clonotypes between healthy human individuals. Overall study: Used for every donor were three CD4 naive, three CD4 memory, two CD8 naive and one CD8 memory plate.

In germline, CDR1 is MNHNY, CDR2 SVGAGI (reference sequence). This CDR3 has 14 amino acids. Losses at the gene ends were 2 bases for V and 2 bases for J; bases not matched to a gene: 0. Points on this clone: Its antigen is still unknown. A read error may be the cause here, since a much bigger clone is one base away.

Points from the study as a whole: With a handful of donors compared, about 5% of naive CD4 clonotypes were shared.

Per sorted-subset replicate PCR, input was roughly 200 ng DNA, representing tens of thousands of T cell genomes. Profiled with immunoSEQ multiplex PCR; TCRdb holds only in-frame clones, not every one. Of over 100,000 clones in the sample, 68% are singletons; the top ten hold 24%. The J gene is TRBJ2-7, the V gene TRBV6-6, with 10 bases aligning to TRBD1. The sample comprised memory CD8+ T cells sorted from blood. This sample's subset: CD45RO+ cells pooled with CCR7-negative TemRA cells. This clonotype originated in a woman in her twenties or thirties in good health. The CDR3 sequence: CASSYGTGAYEQYF. The DNA for the CDR3 is TGTGCCAGCAGTTACGGGACAGGGGCCTACGAGCAGTACTTC.